A single T cell receptor beta chain is shown here with its context. Its antigen remains unknown. The CDR3 totals 18 residues. Trimming at V came to 4 bases and at J to 5 bases, leaving 13 bases not matched to a gene. The germline V gene encodes CDR1 SGHKS and CDR2 YYEKEE (reference sequence). Clones were read by immunoSEQ multiplex PCR, and TCRdb kept only the in-frame ones, dropping some. The sample includes approximately 420,000 clones, about 85% of them seen just once. This sample was included in a study of Ad26.COV2.S vaccination and SARS-CoV-2 variants. Study findings and constraints: Spike-specific CD8+ and CD4+ T cell responses reportedly showed substantial breadth after vaccination.

Treatment reported: roughly 20 received Ad26.COV2.S at low or high dose, single or two shots; five or six received placebo; per-sample allocation not given. Samples were taken on day 63 after the first vaccine or placebo injection. J is TRBJ2-5 and V is TRBV5-5, with 14 bases matching TRBD2. Material: peripheral blood, obtained in a trial of Ad26.COV2.S vaccine versus placebo. The clonotype originates from a person between 18 and 65 years old who received the Ad26.COV2.S COVID-19 vaccine or a placebo. CDR3: CASSRGTSGSLGSETQYF. CDR3 nucleotide sequence: TGTGCCAGCAGCCGCGGGACTAGCGGGAGTCTAGGTTCGGAGACCCAGTACTTC.